This T cell receptor beta chain was observed in a study of shared clonotypes between healthy human individuals. Generated by immunoSEQ multiplex PCR, the TCRdb table keeps only in-frame clones and is missing some. Here the sample spans some 490,000 clones, more than 75% being singletons. This CDR3 has 15 residues. Losses at the gene ends were 4 bases for V and 2 bases for J; bases not matched to a gene: 6. Germline CDR1 SGHNT, CDR2 YYREEE (reference sequence). Turning to this clone: Its target is not known.

Overall study findings and caveats: It was expected that sequencing depth would affect clonotype sharing among donors.

The clonotype was recovered from a woman between 40 and 55 years old in good health. Some clones in this sample may be carry-over from other donors' samples. This sequence joins TRBV5-4 and TRBJ2-3, with 8 nucleotides matching TRBD1. Material: PBMCs. CDR3 coding DNA: TGTGCCAGCAGCCTCCGGACAGGGCCCACAGATACGCAGTATTTT. Its translation: CASSLRTGPTDTQYF.